The next 23 T cell receptor beta chains were all read from a single sample in a study of cytomegalovirus exposure and HLA in healthy donors. PCR was performed using 60 Vbeta and 13 Jbeta primers. Data came from immunoSEQ multiplex PCR; TCRdb stores just in-frame clones and leaves some out. The top ten clones hold about 2.5% of a sample with some 160,000 clones, 84% of them seen once. The sequenced sample was PBMCs. The receptor set was obtained from a boy aged 2 to 10 in good health and CMV-seronegative.

The rearrangement joins TRBV9 to TRBJ2-1, with TRBD2 as a possible D gene (6 bases). V lost 0 bases and J lost 4, with 11 bases in between. CDR1 and CDR2 from the germline V gene are SGDLS and YYNGEE. The CDR3 consists of 15 residues. CDR3: CASSVEVGGYNEQFF. As DNA, the CDR3 is TGTGCCAGCAGCGTAGAGGTCGGGGGTTACAATGAGCAGTTCTTC.

This clone was detected only a few times. The CDR3 DNA is TGTGCCAGCAGTTTAGTATGGGAGGGGGAAAGCTATGGCTACACCTTC. Protein: CASSLVWEGESYGYTF. The chain is built from TRBV28 and TRBJ1-2, with D possibly matching TRBD1 (6 bases). Germline V gene sequence: CDR1 MDHEN, CDR2 SYDVKM. The CDR3 runs to 16 residues. V lost 2 bases, J lost 4 bases, and 17 bases lay in between.

The V gene is TRBV6-5, the J gene TRBJ2-7; 12 nucleotides line up with TRBD1. V shed 6 bases, J shed 4 bases, and the junction held 4 bases outside the gene matches. The CDR3 totals 14 residues. CDR1 MNHEY and CDR2 SVGAGI come from the germline V gene. The CDR3 nucleotides are TGTGCCAGCAGCCTGGGACAGGGGGCGTACGAGCAGTACTTC. Translated: CASSLGQGAYEQYF.

The V and J genes are TRBV10-3 and TRBJ1-5, with D perhaps TRBD1 (5 bases). Germline loops: CDR1 ENHRY, CDR2 SYGVKD. The V gene lost 11 bases and the J gene lost 0 bases, with 14 bases spanning the gap. The CDR3 covers 14 residues. CDR3 sequence reads: CASCRGDSNQPQHF. In DNA, the CDR3 is TGTGCCTCCTGTCGGGGGGATAGCAATCAGCCCCAGCATTTT.

J is TRBJ1-2 and V is TRBV5-1, with 7 bases aligning to TRBD1. In germline, CDR1 is SGHRS, CDR2 YFSETQ. CDR3 length: 14 residues. Trimming took 4 bases from V and 5 from J; bases not matched to a gene: 8. As DNA, the CDR3 is TGCGCCAGCAGCGTATCAGGGGGACCGTATGGCTACACCTTC. Its protein is CASSVSGGPYGYTF.

The chain combines TRBV9 with TRBJ2-1; TRBD1 matches 7 bases. The CDR3 extends over 19 amino acids. The V gene's germline CDR1 is SGDLS and CDR2 YYNGEE. Trimming at V came to 4 bases and at J to 2 bases, leaving 18 bases not matched to a gene. Here the CDR3 DNA reads TGTGCCAGCAGCTACCCTAACGGCGGTTGGGACAGAGCCTACAATGAGCAGTTCTTC. Translated: CASSYPNGGWDRAYNEQFF.

V gene TRBV28 combines with J gene TRBJ1-5, with D perhaps TRBD1 (5 bases). Trimming left V 3 bases short and J 0 bases short, with 21 bases between. Germline V CDR1 and CDR2: MDHEN, SYDVKM. The CDR3 totals 19 residues. The CDR3 protein is CASSFRVAGYVYSNQPQHF. The CDR3 DNA is TGTGCCAGCAGTTTCAGGGTGGCAGGCTACGTCTATAGCAATCAGCCCCAGCATTTT.

The chain carries TRBV25-1 and TRBJ1-6; no firm D call. Germline values: CDR1 MGHDK, CDR2 SYGVNS. The CDR3 has 12 amino acids. V was shortened by 3 bases and J by 10 bases, with 7 bases between the two germline ends. The CDR3 sequence is CASSEHGSPLHF. Written as DNA, the CDR3 is TGTGCCAGCAGTGAGCATGGCTCACCCCTCCACTTT.

The chain couples TRBV27 to TRBJ1-2; TRBD1 matches at 7 bases. This CDR3 comprises 13 residues. Germline CDR1 and CDR2: MNHEY and SMNVEV (reference sequence). Germline trimming cut 2 bases from V and 6 bases from J; bases unmatched to any gene: 3. CDR3 sequence (DNA): TGTGCCAGCAGTTTAACGACAGGGAATGGCTACACCTTC. Amino acid sequence: CASSLTTGNGYTF.

The chain joins TRBV28 to TRBJ1-2; D is possibly TRBD1 (6 bases). Germline assignment: CDR1 MDHEN and CDR2 SYDVKM. V shed 3 bases and J shed 4 bases, with 12 bases lying between them. This CDR3 has 14 residues. The CDR3: CASSFRGSGYGYTF. CDR3 bases: TGTGCCAGCAGTTTTAGGGGGTCCGGCTATGGCTACACCTTC.

The chain links TRBV5-6 to TRBJ1-2; no clear D gene. The CDR3 has 13 residues. Between the trimmed V and J ends, which lost 2 bases and 7 bases, there was a span of 12 bases. CDR1 is SGHDT, CDR2 YYEEEE, per germline. The CDR3 bases are TGTGCCAGCAGCTTTTCCCTGGCTAGTGGCTACACCTTC. Translated: CASSFSLASGYTF.

The chain links TRBV14 to TRBJ2-7, with unresolved D. V was cut by 4 bases and J by 3 bases, with 10 bases left in between. The V gene's germline CDR1 is SGHDN and CDR2 FVKESK. CDR3 length equals 13 residues. The CDR3, as DNA: TGTGCCAGCAGCCCCGGGTCCTACTACGAGCAGTACTTC. This sequence encodes CASSPGSYYEQYF. Full variable domain (rest looked up from reference TRBV14 and TRBJ2-7): EAGVTQFPSHSVIEKGQTVTLRCDPISGHDNLYWYRRVMGKEIKFLLHFVKESKQDESGMPNNRFLAERTGGTYSTLKVQPAELEDSGVYFCASSPGSYYEQYFGPGTRLTVT.

The J gene is TRBJ2-5, the V gene TRBV11-2; weak D call: TRBD2 (5 bases). CDR3 length: 17 residues. V lost 4 bases and J 7 bases, leaving 25 bases between the germline ends. The germline CDR1 and CDR2 sequences are SGHAT and FQNNGV. The CDR3 DNA reads as TGTGCCAGCAGCTCCCGGGATACCTTGGCAATCCCGGGGACCCAGTACTTC. Amino acid sequence: CASSSRDTLAIPGTQYF.

The rearrangement uses TRBV4-1 and TRBJ2-7, with 9 bases lining up with TRBD1. Germline V CDR1 and CDR2: MGHRA, YSYEKL. This CDR3 is 15 amino acids long. Germline trimming cut 5 bases from V and 2 bases from J; bases unmatched to any gene: 7. The DNA of the CDR3 is TGCGCCAGCAGCGTCCCGGGACAGGGAGCCTACGAGCAGTACTTC. Its translation is CASSVPGQGAYEQYF.

This clone was detected only once. This chain joins TRBV28 and TRBJ1-1, with D possibly being TRBD1 (5 bases). Trimming took off 5 bases at V and 6 bases at J, with 25 bases between the two ends. Germline assignment: CDR1 MDHEN and CDR2 SYDVKM. The CDR3 sequence is 17 residues long. This CDR3 reads CASSPTVQGLFSSEAFF. In DNA, the CDR3 is TGTGCCAGCAGTCCGACGGTCCAGGGCTTGTTTAGTTCTGAAGCTTTCTTT.

The chain uses TRBV6-5 and TRBJ2-1, with D maybe TRBD2 (5 bases). CDR1 is MNHEY, CDR2 SVGAGI, per germline. V gave up 1 base and J gave up 6 bases, with 16 bases separating them. The CDR3 runs 16 residues. Here the CDR3 DNA reads TGTGCCAGCAGTTACTTGTTCCGGGCCGCGGGCAATGAGCAGTTCTTC. Translated: CASSYLFRAAGNEQFF.

This clone has a count of ten or more. The J gene is TRBJ2-2, the V gene TRBV2, with a tentative D call TRBD1 (6 bases). The CDR3 runs 15 residues. From germline, CDR1 is SNHLY and CDR2 FYNNEI. Trimming removed 8 bases at V and 6 bases at J, with 19 bases between. The CDR3 sequence is CASASGHVSPGELFF. As DNA, the CDR3 is TGTGCCAGCGCCTCGGGACACGTTTCTCCCGGGGAGCTGTTTTTT.

This chain connects TRBV4-2 to TRBJ1-4; TRBD1 might be the D (5 bases). The V gene lost 1 base and the J gene lost 5 bases, with 23 bases spanning the gap. Germline CDR1 LGHNA, CDR2 YNFKEQ. This CDR3 comprises 19 residues. For the CDR3, the DNA is TGTGCCAGCAGCCAAGGAGTTGGGACTGAGTGGGACCAGAATGAAAAACTGTTTTTT. Residues: CASSQGVGTEWDQNEKLFF.

The chain has TRBV7-3 and TRBJ2-5; the D gene is possibly TRBD2 (5 bases). CDR3 length: 14 residues. Germline V gene lookup returns CDR1 SGHTA and CDR2 FQGTGA. V lost 5 bases, J lost 8 bases, and 18 bases lay in between. The CDR3 DNA follows: TGTGCCAGCAGCCTTAGCGTACGTTCAGGTACCCAGTACTTC. Translating gives CASSLSVRSGTQYF. The whole variable domain, filled in from reference TRBV7-3 and TRBJ2-5, reads GAGVSQTPSNKVTEKGKYVELRCDPISGHTALYWYRQSLGQGPEFLIYFQGTGAADDSGLPNDRFFAVRPEGSVSTLKIQRTERGDSAVYLCASSLSVRSGTQYFGPGTRLLVL.

V and J are TRBV20-1 and TRBJ1-4, with no clear D. This CDR3 comprises 11 residues. Germline V gene sequence: CDR1 DFQATT, CDR2 SNEGSKA (reference sequence). The V end was cut by 1 base, the J end by 10 bases, with 7 bases between. CDR3 loop: CSARGFGKLFF. In nucleotides, the CDR3 is TGCAGTGCTAGAGGCTTCGGAAAACTGTTTTTT.

This clone was seen once. The CDR3 loop is CASSPTVRANYEQYF. Here the CDR3 DNA reads TGCGCCAGCAGCCCCACGGTCCGAGCAAACTACGAGCAGTACTTC. The chain combines TRBV5-1 with TRBJ2-7; no reliable D call. With 4 bases removed from V and 3 bases from J, the gap between germline ends came to 17 bases. This CDR3 is built from 15 residues. Looked up from germline, CDR1 is SGHRS and CDR2 is YFSETQ.

The chain joins TRBV15 to TRBJ2-7, with TRBD2 identical over 7 bases. The CDR3 sequence is 16 residues long. V was clipped by 0 bases and J by 4 bases; unmatched bases: 9. From germline, CDR1 is LNHNV and CDR2 YYDKDF (reference sequence). The CDR3 sequence: CATSRDMAGESYEQYF. CDR3 DNA sequence: TGTGCCACCAGCAGAGATATGGCGGGAGAATCGTACGAGCAGTACTTC.

The chain employs TRBV19 and TRBJ1-2, with TRBD1 as a possible D gene (5 bases). CDR3 length equals 14 residues. Germline loops: CDR1 LNHDA, CDR2 SQIVND (reference sequence). Trimming left V 5 bases short and J 6 bases short, with 16 bases between. CDR3 in amino acids: CASSVGAPVHGYTF. CDR3 sequence (DNA): TGTGCCAGTAGTGTAGGGGCCCCAGTTCATGGCTACACCTTC.